This T cell receptor beta chain was retrieved from a study of monozygotic twins with inflammatory bowel disease. Reprocessing the 5' RACE reads, TCRdb reports a single entry for every CDR3 protein and omits DNA. Its clone listing holds fewer than 450,000 distinct CDR3 sequences. Germline CDR1 reads SGDLS; CDR2 reads YYNGEE. CDR3 size: 15 residues. The chain is built from TRBV9 and TRBJ1-3; TCRdb reports TRBD1, a call that lacks DNA to check it against. Sequencing was done on a sample of blood. This TCR was recovered from a human donor with ulcerative colitis or Crohn's disease, or a healthy co-twin of an affected twin (not recorded which). The CDR3 here is CASSVDSLSGNTIYF.